This is a list of T cell receptor beta chains from one sample in a study of beta chain features in type 1 diabetes. Some clones are missing from TCRdb's copy, which holds only in-frame ones; the method was immunoSEQ multiplex PCR. The repertoire consists of 150,000 to 190,000 clones, with around 8% occurring once and the leading ten covering 0.55% to 0.65%. Material for sequencing was central memory CD4+ T cells from blood. These TCRs come from a man aged 18 to 29 in good health. Each CDR3 is given with its conserved first and last residue. Fields, in order: clone size, V gene, J gene, D gene, CDR3 protein, CDR3 DNA. A D gene is named only where the DNA matches it firmly. Size is omitted from some rows. Given values are once, few, many or a class for expanded clones.

-	TRBV4-1	TRBJ1-5	-	CASSQGHSSNQPQHF	TGCGCCAGCAGCCAGGGACACTCTAGCAATCAGCCCCAGCATTTT
few	TRBV7-2	TRBJ2-5	-	CASSSPRRGPETQYF	TGTGCCAGCAGCTCCCCCCGCCGAGGGCCTGAGACCCAGTACTTC
few	TRBV27	TRBJ1-5	TRBD1	CASSPRGQGSNQPQHF	TGTGCCAGCAGTCCGCGGGGACAGGGAAGCAATCAGCCCCAGCATTTT
-	TRBV29-1	TRBJ2-1	-	CSVLTGTHNEQFF	TGCAGCGTTTTGACAGGGACTCACAATGAGCAGTTCTTC
few	TRBV2	TRBJ2-1	-	CASRWTESGEQFF	TGTGCCAGCAGGTGGACTGAATCGGGTGAGCAGTTCTTC
few	TRBV30	TRBJ1-5	-	CAWRTGGNQPQHF	TGTGCCTGGAGGACTGGTGGCAATCAGCCCCAGCATTTT
-	TRBV4-3	TRBJ2-1	-	CASSRDTGPAFNEQFF	TGCGCCAGCAGCCGAGATACAGGGCCGGCATTCAATGAGCAGTTCTTC
-	TRBV9	TRBJ2-7	-	CASSVGDYEQYF	TGTGCCAGCAGCGTAGGCGACTACGAGCAGTACTTC
few	TRBV27	TRBJ1-1	TRBD1	CASSPLWTGGWTEAFF	TGTGCCAGCAGTCCCCTATGGACAGGAGGTTGGACTGAAGCTTTCTTT
many	TRBV7-2	TRBJ2-3	-	CASGASADTQYF	TGTGCCAGCGGGGCTAGCGCCGATACGCAGTATTTT
-	TRBV18	TRBJ1-1	-	CASSPSTGSTNTEAFF	TGTGCCAGCTCACCTTCAACAGGGAGTACGAACACTGAAGCTTTCTTT
few	TRBV7-3	TRBJ1-1	TRBD1	CASSVDRAGEAFF	TGTGCCAGCAGCGTGGACAGGGCCGGGGAAGCTTTCTTT
-	TRBV30	TRBJ1-2	TRBD1	CAWSSPRDRGNYGYTF	TGTGCCTGGAGTTCACCCCGGGACAGGGGGAACTATGGCTACACCTTC
few	TRBV11-2	TRBJ2-5	-	CASSPGTLETQYF	TGTGCCAGCAGCCCCGGGACATTAGAGACCCAGTACTTC
few	TRBV2	TRBJ2-2	-	CASSEGLANTGELFF	TGTGCCAGCAGTGAAGGGCTCGCGAACACCGGGGAGCTGTTTTTT
-	TRBV7-2	TRBJ2-1	TRBD2	CASSVGTRVDEQFF	TGTGCCAGCAGCGTCGGGACTAGAGTCGATGAGCAGTTCTTC
-	TRBV9	TRBJ2-7	TRBD1	CASSVGTGGTYEQYF	TGTGCCAGCAGCGTAGGGACAGGGGGGACCTACGAGCAGTACTTC
few	TRBV28	TRBJ1-1	-	CASSLKGGVTEAFF	TGTGCCAGCAGTTTAAAGGGAGGGGTAACTGAAGCTTTCTTT
-	TRBV9	TRBJ2-5	-	CASSVGAGEQETQYF	TGTGCCAGCAGCGTAGGGGCAGGGGAACAAGAGACCCAGTACTTC
-	TRBV9	TRBJ2-5	TRBD2	CASSVSPRGGEETQYF	TGTGCCAGCAGCGTCTCCCCACGGGGGGGTGAGGAGACCCAGTACTTC
few	TRBV28	TRBJ1-1	-	CASSLSKSGGTEAFF	TGTGCCAGCAGTTTATCCAAAAGCGGGGGCACTGAAGCTTTCTTT
many	TRBV7-2	TRBJ2-1	TRBD1	CASSLEGASYNEQFF	TGTGCCAGCAGCTTAGAGGGGGCCTCCTACAATGAGCAGTTCTTC
few	TRBV7-2	TRBJ1-5	-	CASRQGISQPQHF	TGTGCCTCGCGGCAGGGGATTAGTCAGCCCCAGCATTTT
-	TRBV9	TRBJ2-5	-	CASSPSFGEQYF	TGTGCCAGCAGCCCCAGTTTCGGGGAGCAGTACTTC
many	TRBV13	TRBJ2-1	TRBD2	CASSLGGRIEQFF	TGTGCCAGCAGCTTAGGCGGGAGGATTGAGCAGTTCTTC
many	TRBV18	TRBJ2-3	TRBD2	CASSPRLAGATDTQYF	TGTGCCAGCTCACCTCGACTAGCGGGAGCGACAGATACGCAGTATTTT
few	TRBV7-6	TRBJ2-7	-	CASSLIREPYEQYF	TGTGCCAGCAGCTTAATCAGGGAACCCTACGAGCAGTACTTC
many	TRBV29-1	TRBJ2-5	TRBD1	CSVNTGGQETQYF	TGCAGCGTTAATACAGGGGGACAAGAGACCCAGTACTTC
-	TRBV4-2	TRBJ1-1	-	CASSQVLGVTEAFF	TGTGCCAGCAGCCAAGTATTAGGAGTCACTGAAGCTTTCTTT
-	TRBV6-6	TRBJ1-3	TRBD1	CASSPETGPGNTIYF	TGTGCCAGCAGTCCCGAGACAGGGCCTGGAAACACCATATATTTT
few	TRBV4-2	TRBJ2-2	-	CASSQEVPLGGGELFF	TGTGCCAGCAGCCAAGAGGTTCCCCTCGGAGGGGGGGAGCTGTTTTTT
few	TRBV4-2	TRBJ2-3	TRBD2	CASSQGFASGRGHTDTQYF	TGTGCCAGCAGCCAAGGTTTTGCTAGCGGGAGGGGCCACACAGATACGCAGTATTTT
-	TRBV6-5	TRBJ1-1	-	CASSAGRMNTEAFF	TGTGCCAGCAGCGCGGGACGGATGAACACTGAAGCTTTCTTT
few	TRBV6-1	TRBJ2-1	-	CASSTINEQFF	TGTGCCAGCAGTACTATCAATGAGCAGTTCTTC
many	TRBV30	TRBJ1-5	-	CAWSLRSNQPQHF	TGTGCCTGGAGCCTCAGGTCGAATCAGCCCCAGCATTTT
-	TRBV7-3	TRBJ2-2	-	CASSLNSNTGELFF	TGTGCCAGCAGCTTAAACAGCAACACCGGGGAGCTGTTTTTT
few	TRBV18	TRBJ2-2	TRBD1	CASSRDRGFTGELFF	TGTGCCAGCTCACGTGACAGGGGTTTCACCGGGGAGCTGTTTTTT
-	TRBV7-8	TRBJ2-5	TRBD2	CASSGGLAETQYF	TGTGCCAGCAGCGGCGGACTAGCAGAGACCCAGTACTTC